This entry concerns a single T cell receptor (beta chain). Its target is not known. Profiled with immunoSEQ multiplex PCR; TCRdb holds only in-frame clones, not every one. The sample carries about 2.1 million clones, roughly 95% recorded once. Naive CD8 cells comprised CD45RO-negative, CCR7-positively selected cells, excluding terminally differentiated effector memory CD45RA+ cells. The CDR3 loop spans 15 amino acids. Germline V gene data show CDR1 as MNHEY and CDR2 as SMNVEV (reference sequence). V lost 2 bases and J lost 5, with 13 bases in between. This entry is derived from a study of shared clonotypes between healthy human individuals. Study findings and constraints: Rarefaction gave evidence that sorted-subset sequencing remained incomplete despite large depth.

Sequenced: naive CD8+ T cells from PBMCs. The TCR was taken from a man between 18 and 29 years old in good health. Some clones in this sample may be carry-over from other donors' samples. The chain joins TRBV27 to TRBJ1-5, with TRBD1 as a possible D gene (5 bases). The CDR3 is CASSLTQAIHQPQHF. CDR3 nucleotides: TGTGCCAGCAGTTTAACACAGGCTATCCATCAGCCCCAGCATTTT.